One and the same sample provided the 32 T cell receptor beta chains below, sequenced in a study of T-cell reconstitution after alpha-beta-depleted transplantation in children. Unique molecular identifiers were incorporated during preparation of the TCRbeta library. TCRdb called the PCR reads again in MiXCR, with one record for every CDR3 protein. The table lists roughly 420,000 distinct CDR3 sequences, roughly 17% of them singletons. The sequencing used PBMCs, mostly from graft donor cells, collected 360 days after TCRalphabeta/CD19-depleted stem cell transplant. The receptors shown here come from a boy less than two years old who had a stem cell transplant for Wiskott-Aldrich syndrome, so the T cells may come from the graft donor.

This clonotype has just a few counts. CDR3 sequence reads: CASSSSGLLNTGELFF. CDR3 DNA: TGTGCCAGCAGCTCTTCGGGACTTCTTAACACCGGGGAGCTGTTTTTT. J is TRBJ2-2 and V is TRBV7-9; the D gene is possibly TRBD2 (6 bases). Trimming left V 4 bases short and J 2 bases short, with 14 bases between. The CDR3 is made up of 16 amino acids. Germline values: CDR1 SEHNR, CDR2 FQNEAQ (reference sequence).

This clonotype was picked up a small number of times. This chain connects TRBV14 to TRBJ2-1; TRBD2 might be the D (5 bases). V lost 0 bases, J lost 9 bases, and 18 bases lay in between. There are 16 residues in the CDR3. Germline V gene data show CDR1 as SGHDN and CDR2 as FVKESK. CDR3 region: CASSQDPNSWAGEQFF. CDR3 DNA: TGTGCCAGCAGCCAAGATCCGAATTCTTGGGCGGGTGAGCAGTTCTTC.

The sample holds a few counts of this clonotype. The CDR3 DNA follows: TGTGCCAGCAGCTTAGAAAGGTTCTTCACCGGGGAGCTGTTTTTT. It specifies CASSLERFFTGELFF. The rearrangement uses TRBV7-2 and TRBJ2-2; unclear D gene. The CDR3 runs 15 residues. Germline lookup yields CDR1 SGHTA and CDR2 FQGNSA. Trimming took 1 base from V and 4 from J, leaving 10 bases between them.

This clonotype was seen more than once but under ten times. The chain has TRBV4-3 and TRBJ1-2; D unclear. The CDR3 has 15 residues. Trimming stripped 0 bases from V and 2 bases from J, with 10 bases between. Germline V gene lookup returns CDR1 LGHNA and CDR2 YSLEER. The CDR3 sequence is CASSQDFQFNYGYTF. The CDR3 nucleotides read TGCGCCAGCAGCCAAGACTTCCAGTTCAACTATGGCTACACCTTC.

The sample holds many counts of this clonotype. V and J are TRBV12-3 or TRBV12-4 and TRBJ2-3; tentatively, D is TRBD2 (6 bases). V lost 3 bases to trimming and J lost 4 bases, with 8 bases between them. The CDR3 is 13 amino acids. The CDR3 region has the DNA TGTGCCAGCAGTTTGCGGGAAGCAGATACGCAGTATTTT. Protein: CASSLREADTQYF.

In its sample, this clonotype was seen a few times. CDR3 residues: CAISLGSFSYNEQFF. CDR3 sequence (DNA): TGTGCCATCAGCCTCGGGAGCTTCTCCTACAATGAGCAGTTCTTC. The rearrangement joins TRBV10-3 to TRBJ2-1; tentative D call: TRBD2 (6 bases). V lost 6 bases and J lost 0, with 12 bases in between. CDR3 length: 15 residues. The germline CDR1 and CDR2 sequences are ENHRY and SYGVKD.

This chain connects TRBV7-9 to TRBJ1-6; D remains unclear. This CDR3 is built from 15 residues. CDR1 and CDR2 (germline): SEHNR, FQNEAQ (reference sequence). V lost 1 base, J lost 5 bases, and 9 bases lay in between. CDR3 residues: CASSLGGTDNSPLHF. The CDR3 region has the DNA TGTGCCAGCAGCTTAGGGGGAACTGATAATTCACCCCTCCACTTT. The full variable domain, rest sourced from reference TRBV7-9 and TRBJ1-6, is DTGVSQNPRHKITKRGQNVTFRCDPISEHNRLYWYRQTLGQGPEFLTYFQNEAQLEKSRLLSDRFSAERPKGSFSTLEIQRTEQGDSAMYLCASSLGGTDNSPLHFGNGTRLTVT.

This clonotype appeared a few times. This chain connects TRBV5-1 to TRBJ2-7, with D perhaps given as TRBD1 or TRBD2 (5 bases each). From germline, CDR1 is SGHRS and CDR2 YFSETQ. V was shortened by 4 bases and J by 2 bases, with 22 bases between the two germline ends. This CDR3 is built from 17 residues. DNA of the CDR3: TGCGCCAGCAGCGATATCGTCGGACTCAGGGATCCCTACGAGCAGTACTTC. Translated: CASSDIVGLRDPYEQYF.

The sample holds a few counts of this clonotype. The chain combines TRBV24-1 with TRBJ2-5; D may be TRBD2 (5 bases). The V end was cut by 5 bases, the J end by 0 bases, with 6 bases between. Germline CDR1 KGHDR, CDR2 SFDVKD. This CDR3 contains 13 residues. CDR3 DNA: TGTGCCACCAGTGGGAGGTACCAAGAGACCCAGTACTTC. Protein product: CATSGRYQETQYF.

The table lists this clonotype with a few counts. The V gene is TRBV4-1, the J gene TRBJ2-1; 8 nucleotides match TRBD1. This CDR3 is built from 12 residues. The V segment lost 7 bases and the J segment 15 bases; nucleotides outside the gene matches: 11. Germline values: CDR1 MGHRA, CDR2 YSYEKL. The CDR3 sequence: CASKGVRGLWFF. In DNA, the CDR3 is TGCGCCAGCAAAGGTGTCAGGGGGCTCTGGTTCTTC.

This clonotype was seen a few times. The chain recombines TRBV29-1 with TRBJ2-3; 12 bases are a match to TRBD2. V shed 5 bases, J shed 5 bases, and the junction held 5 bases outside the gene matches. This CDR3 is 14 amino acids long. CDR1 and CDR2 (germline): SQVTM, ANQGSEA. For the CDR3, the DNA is TGCAGCGTTCTGACTAGCGGGAGAGTAGATACGCAGTATTTT. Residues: CSVLTSGRVDTQYF.

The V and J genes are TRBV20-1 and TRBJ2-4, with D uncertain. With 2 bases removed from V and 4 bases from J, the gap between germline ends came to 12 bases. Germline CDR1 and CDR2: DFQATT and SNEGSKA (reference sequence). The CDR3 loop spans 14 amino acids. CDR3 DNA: TGCAGTGCTAGACGAATAAACCGGAAAAACATTCAGTACTTC. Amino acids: CSARRINRKNIQYF.

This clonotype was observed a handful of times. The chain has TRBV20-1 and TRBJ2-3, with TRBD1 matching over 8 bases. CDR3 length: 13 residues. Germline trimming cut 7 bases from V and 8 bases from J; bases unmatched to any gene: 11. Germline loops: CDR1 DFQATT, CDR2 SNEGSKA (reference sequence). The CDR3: CSVSLQGARTQYF. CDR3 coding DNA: TGCAGTGTTTCATTGCAGGGGGCGCGTACGCAGTATTTT.

CDR3 region: CASSLVWPSPLHF. CDR3 in DNA: TGTGCCAGCAGCCTAGTATGGCCCTCACCCCTCCACTTT. This chain links TRBV7-2 with TRBJ1-6; no clear D. Trimming shortened V by 5 bases and J by 10 bases, and 12 bases separated the two germline ends. The germline CDR1 and CDR2 sequences are SGHTA and FQGNSA. The CDR3 consists of 13 residues.

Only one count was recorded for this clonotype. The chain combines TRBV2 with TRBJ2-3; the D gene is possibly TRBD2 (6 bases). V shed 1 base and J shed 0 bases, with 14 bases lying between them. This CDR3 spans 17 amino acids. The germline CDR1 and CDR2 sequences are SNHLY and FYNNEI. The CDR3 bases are TGTGCCAGCAGTGAAGACCCTTGGCGGGACAGCACAGATACGCAGTATTTT. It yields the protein CASSEDPWRDSTDTQYF.

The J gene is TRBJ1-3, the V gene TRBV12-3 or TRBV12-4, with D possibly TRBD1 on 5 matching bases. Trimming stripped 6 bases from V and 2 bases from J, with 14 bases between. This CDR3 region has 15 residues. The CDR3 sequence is CASSLTGHAGNTIYF. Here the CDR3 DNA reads TGTGCCAGCAGCTTAACGGGGCACGCTGGAAACACCATATATTTT.

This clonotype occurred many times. DNA for the CDR3: TGTGCCTGGAGTAATACTTGGGAGCAGTACTTC. Protein product: CAWSNTWEQYF. V is TRBV30 and J is TRBJ2-7; D unclear. V was pared by 2 bases and J by 7 bases, with 9 bases between. This CDR3 has 11 amino acids. Germline CDR1 is GTSNPN and CDR2 is SVGIG (reference sequence). The full variable domain, in which reference TRBV30 and TRBJ2-7 provide the parts outside the CDR3, is SQTIHQWPATLVQPVGSPLSLECTVEGTSNPNLYWYRQAAGRGLQLLFYSVGIGQISSEVPQNLSASRPQDRQFILSSKKLLLSDSGFYLCAWSNTWEQYFGPGTRLTVT.

In nucleotides, the CDR3 is TGCAGTGCTCGACAGGGGAAGTACCAAGAGACCCAGTACTTC. Translated, it gives CSARQGKYQETQYF. V usage is TRBV20-1 and J usage is TRBJ2-5; 8 bases are a match to TRBD1. The CDR3 sequence is 14 residues long. Germline V CDR1 and CDR2: DFQATT, SNEGSKA (reference sequence). J was trimmed by 0 bases and V by 5 bases; bases with no gene match: 5.

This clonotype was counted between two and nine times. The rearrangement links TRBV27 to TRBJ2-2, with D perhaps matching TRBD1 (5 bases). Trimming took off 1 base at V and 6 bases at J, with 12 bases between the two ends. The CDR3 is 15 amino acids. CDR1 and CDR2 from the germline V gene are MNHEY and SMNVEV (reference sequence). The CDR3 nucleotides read TGTGCCAGCAGTTTATTTTTCCAGGGCGCCGGGGAGCTGTTTTTT. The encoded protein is CASSLFFQGAGELFF.

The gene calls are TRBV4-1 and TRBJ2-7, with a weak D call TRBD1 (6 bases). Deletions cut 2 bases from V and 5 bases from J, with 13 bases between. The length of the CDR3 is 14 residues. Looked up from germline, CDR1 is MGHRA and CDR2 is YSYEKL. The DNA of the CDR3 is TGCGCCAGCAGCCAACCTGGACAGAAGAACGAGCAGTACTTC. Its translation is CASSQPGQKNEQYF.

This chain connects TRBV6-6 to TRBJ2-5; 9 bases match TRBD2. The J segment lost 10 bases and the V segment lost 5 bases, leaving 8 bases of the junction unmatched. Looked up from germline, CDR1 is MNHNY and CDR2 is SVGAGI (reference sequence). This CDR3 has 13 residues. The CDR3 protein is CASSLSGSGGQYF. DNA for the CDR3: TGTGCCAGCAGTCTTAGCGGGAGTGGGGGCCAGTACTTC.

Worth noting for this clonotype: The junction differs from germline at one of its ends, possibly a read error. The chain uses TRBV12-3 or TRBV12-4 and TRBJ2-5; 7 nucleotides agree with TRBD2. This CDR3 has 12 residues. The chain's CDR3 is CASSLVGGIQYF. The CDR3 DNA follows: TGTGCCAGCAGCTTAGTGGGGGGGATCCAGTACTTC.

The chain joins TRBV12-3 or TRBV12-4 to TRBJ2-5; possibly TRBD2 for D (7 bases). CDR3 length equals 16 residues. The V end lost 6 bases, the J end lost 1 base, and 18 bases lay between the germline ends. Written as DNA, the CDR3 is TGTGCCAGCAGCCCTCGAGGGGGGGCCATCCAAGAGACCCAGTACTTC. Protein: CASSPRGGAIQETQYF.

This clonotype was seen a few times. The CDR3 coding sequence is TGCGCCAGCACCCCTCGACAGGGGGCCTATGAGCAGTTCTTC. Translation: CASTPRQGAYEQFF. The chain recombines TRBV5-1 with TRBJ2-1, with TRBD1 identical over 10 bases. J lost 8 bases, V lost 6 bases, and 8 bases had no gene match. CDR3 length: 14 amino acids. Germline V CDR1 and CDR2: SGHRS, YFSETQ. The full variable domain, with the rest looked up from reference TRBV5-1 and TRBJ2-1, is KAGVTQTPRYLIKTRGQQVTLSCSPISGHRSVSWYQQTPGQGLQFLFEYFSETQRNKGNFPGRFSGRQFSNSRSEMNVSTLELGDSALYLCASTPRQGAYEQFFGPGTRLTVL.

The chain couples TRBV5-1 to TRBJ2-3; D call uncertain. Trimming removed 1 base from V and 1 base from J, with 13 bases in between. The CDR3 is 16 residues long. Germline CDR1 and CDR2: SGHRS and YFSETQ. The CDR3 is CASSLTLSRGTDTQYF. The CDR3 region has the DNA TGCGCCAGCAGCTTGACCCTAAGCCGGGGCACAGATACGCAGTATTTT.

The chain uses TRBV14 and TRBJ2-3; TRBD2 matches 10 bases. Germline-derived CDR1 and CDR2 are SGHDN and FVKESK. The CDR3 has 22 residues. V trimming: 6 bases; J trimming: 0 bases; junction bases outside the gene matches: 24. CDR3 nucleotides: TGTGCCAGCAGTCAACACCTGGGAAACCCTAGCGGGAGCAGTTCTAGCACAGATACGCAGTATTTT. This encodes CASSQHLGNPSGSSSSTDTQYF.

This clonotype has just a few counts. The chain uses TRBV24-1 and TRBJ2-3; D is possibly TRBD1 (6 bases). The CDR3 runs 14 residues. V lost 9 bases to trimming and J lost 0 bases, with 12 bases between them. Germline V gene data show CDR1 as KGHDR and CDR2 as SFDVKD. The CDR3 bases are TGTGCCACCCGCAGGGGCCCTAGCACAGATACGCAGTATTTT. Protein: CATRRGPSTDTQYF.

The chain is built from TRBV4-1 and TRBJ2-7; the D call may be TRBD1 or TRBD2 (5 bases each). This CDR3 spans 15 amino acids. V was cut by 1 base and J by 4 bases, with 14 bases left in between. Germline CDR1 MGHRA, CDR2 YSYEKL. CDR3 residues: CASSQAGRELYEQYF. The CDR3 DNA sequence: TGCGCCAGCAGCCAAGCCGGCAGGGAGCTATACGAGCAGTACTTC.

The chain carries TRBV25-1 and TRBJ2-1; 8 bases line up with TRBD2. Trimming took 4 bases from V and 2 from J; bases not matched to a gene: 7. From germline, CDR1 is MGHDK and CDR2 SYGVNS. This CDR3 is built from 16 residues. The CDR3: CASSAREGPPYNEQFF. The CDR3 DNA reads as TGTGCCAGCAGTGCCCGGGAGGGTCCCCCCTACAATGAGCAGTTCTTC.

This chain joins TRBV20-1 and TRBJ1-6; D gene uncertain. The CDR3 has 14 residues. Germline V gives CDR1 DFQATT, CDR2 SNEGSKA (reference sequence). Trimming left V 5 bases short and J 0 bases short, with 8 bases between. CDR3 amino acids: CSARQSSYNSPLHF. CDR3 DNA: TGCAGTGCTCGGCAGAGCTCCTATAATTCACCCCTCCACTTT.

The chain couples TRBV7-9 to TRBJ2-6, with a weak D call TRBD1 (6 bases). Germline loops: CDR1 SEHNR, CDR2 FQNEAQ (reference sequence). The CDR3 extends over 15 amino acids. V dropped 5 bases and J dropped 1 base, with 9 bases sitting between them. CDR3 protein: CASSPGTSGANVLTF. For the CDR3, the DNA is TGTGCCAGCAGCCCGGGGACATCTGGGGCCAACGTCCTGACTTTC.

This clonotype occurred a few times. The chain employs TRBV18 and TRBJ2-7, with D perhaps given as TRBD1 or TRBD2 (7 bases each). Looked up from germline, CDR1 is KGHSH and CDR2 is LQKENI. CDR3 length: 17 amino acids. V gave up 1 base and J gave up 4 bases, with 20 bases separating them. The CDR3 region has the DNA TGTGCCAGCTCACCACTACGAGGACAGGCGGGGGCTTACGAGCAGTACTTC. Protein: CASSPLRGQAGAYEQYF.